A selection of T cell receptor beta chains follows, all from one sample in a study of T cell responses to AZD1222 COVID-19 vaccine. TCRdb keeps only in-frame clones here, not all; method: immunoSEQ multiplex PCR. The data show about 99,000 clones, with 87% seen just once and 2.9% held by the top ten. The source material was peripheral blood, sampled on day 0 of AZD1222 vaccination. The receptor set was obtained from an adult in good health. Both conserved end residues are part of each CDR3. A D gene is named only where the DNA matches it firmly. For some rows the clone size is stated as once, few or many, or as a class when expanded; others skip it.

clone_size	d_call	v_call	j_call	cdr3_aa	cdr3_nt
-	-	TRBV19	TRBJ1-3	CASSIHGNTIYF	TGTGCCAGTAGTATACACGGAAACACCATATATTTT
-	TRBD2	TRBV25-1	TRBJ2-3	CASSEWSAGVTDTQYF	TGTGCCAGCAGTGAATGGTCGGCGGGAGTCACAGATACGCAGTATTTT
-	-	TRBV7-9	TRBJ2-3	CASSLEGAASTDTQYF	TGTGCCAGCAGCTTAGAGGGAGCAGCTAGCACAGATACGCAGTATTTT
-	-	TRBV7-6	TRBJ1-1	CASSLDGVGNTEAFF	TGTGCCAGCAGCCTAGACGGCGTAGGGAACACTGAAGCTTTCTTT
-	TRBD2	TRBV6-5	TRBJ2-7	CASRSSGGAYNEQYF	TGTGCCAGCAGATCGAGCGGGGGGGCGTACAACGAGCAGTACTTC
-	TRBD1	TRBV7-2	TRBJ1-1	CASSKDRGNTEAFF	TGTGCCAGCAGCAAGGACAGGGGGAACACTGAAGCTTTCTTT
-	-	TRBV4-3	TRBJ1-3	CASSQVGGLGNTIYF	TGCGCCAGCAGCCAAGTTGGGGGGTTGGGAAACACCATATATTTT
-	-	TRBV15	TRBJ1-2	CATSRGGDTYGYTF	TGTGCCACCAGCAGAGGAGGGGATACCTATGGCTACACCTTC
-	-	TRBV6-1	TRBJ1-4	CASRLYDATNEKLFF	TGTGCCAGCAGGTTGTATGATGCAACTAATGAAAAACTGTTTTTT
-	-	TRBV7-7	TRBJ1-1	CASSSSMNTEAFF	TGTGCTAGCAGCTCTTCAATGAACACTGAAGCTTTCTTT
-	-	TRBV9	TRBJ1-4	CASSAGTANEKLFF	TGTGCCAGCAGCGCCGGTACAGCTAATGAAAAACTGTTTTTT
medium-sized	-	TRBV6-5	TRBJ1-1	CASSPPGQWNTEAFF	TGTGCCAGCAGCCCCCCGGGACAATGGAACACTGAAGCTTTCTTT
-	TRBD1	TRBV5-1	TRBJ1-2	CASSSGDRNYGYTF	TGTGCCAGCAGTTCGGGGGACAGAAACTATGGCTACACCTTC
-	-	TRBV4-2	TRBJ1-2	CASSQDFAPNYGYTF	TGTGCCAGCAGCCAAGATTTCGCACCGAACTATGGCTACACCTTC
-	TRBD1	TRBV9	TRBJ1-4	CASSVDGTAFKLFF	TGTGCCAGCAGCGTAGATGGGACAGCTTTTAAACTGTTTTTT
-	-	TRBV6-1	TRBJ1-5	CASSEAGGSNQPQHF	TGTGCCAGCAGTGAAGCCGGGGGGAGCAATCAGCCCCAGCATTTT
once	-	TRBV4-1	TRBJ1-1	CASRKSGNTEAFF	TGCGCCAGCAGAAAATCCGGGAACACTGAAGCTTTCTTT
-	-	TRBV27	TRBJ2-7	CASRGGLYDEQYF	TGTGCCAGCAGAGGGGGGTTATACGACGAGCAGTACTTC
-	-	TRBV2	TRBJ1-4	CASSLRGGPGEKLFF	TGTGCCAGCAGCCTCAGAGGGGGTCCGGGCGAAAAACTGTTTTTT
-	-	TRBV6-1	TRBJ1-4	CASSDGPSLNEKLFF	TGTGCCAGCAGTGATGGACCTTCCCTTAATGAAAAACTGTTTTTT
-	TRBD1	TRBV19	TRBJ1-4	CASRGDRTAKLFF	TGTGCCAGTAGAGGGGACAGGACAGCTAAACTGTTTTTT
-	-	TRBV4-3	TRBJ1-4	CASSQVLATNEKLFF	TGCGCCAGCAGCCAAGTCCTTGCAACTAATGAAAAACTGTTTTTT
-	-	TRBV11-1	TRBJ2-7	CASSNPGRNSYEQYF	TGTGCCAGCAGCAATCCGGGACGGAACTCCTACGAGCAGTACTTC
-	-	TRBV29-1	TRBJ2-1	CSVEDRKGGYNEQFF	TGCAGCGTTGAAGATCGGAAAGGGGGTTACAATGAGCAGTTCTTC